The next 25 T cell receptor beta chains were all read from a single sample in a study of OX40 agonist ivuxolimab in advanced cancers. Using immunoSEQ multiplex PCR, the repertoire was profiled, and TCRdb retains in-frame clones only, with some absent. The repertoire includes about 70,000 clones, about 92% of them detected once, and about 0.95% sits in the top ten. The material was CD4+ or CD8+ T cells sorted from blood, obtained in a trial of the OX40 agonist ivuxolimab. The receptors originated from an adult with an advanced solid tumor such as melanoma, head and neck, liver or kidney cancer.

This clone was observed a handful of times. The CDR3 bases are TGCGCCAGCAGCCGAGGGACTAGCGGGGGGTATACGAGCACAGATACGCAGTATTTT. Amino acid sequence: CASSRGTSGGYTSTDTQYF. The chain employs TRBV10-1 and TRBJ2-3; TRBD2 matches at 15 bases. The germline gives CDR1 WNHNN, CDR2 SYGVQD (reference sequence). The CDR3 runs to 19 residues. Losses at the gene ends were 6 bases for V and 0 bases for J; bases not matched to a gene: 10.

The chain couples TRBV11-2 to TRBJ2-2; perhaps TRBD1 as D (8 bases). The germline gives CDR1 SGHAT, CDR2 FQNNGV. Trimming stripped 5 bases from V and 1 base from J, with 17 bases between. The CDR3 loop spans 17 amino acids. CDR3 residues: CASSATSGTGNTGELFF. CDR3 DNA: TGTGCCAGCAGCGCGACCAGCGGGACAGGGAACACCGGGGAGCTGTTTTTT. Together with reference TRBV11-2 and TRBJ2-2, the CDR3 gives the full variable domain: EAGVAQSPRYKIIEKRQSVAFWCNPISGHATLYWYQQILGQGPKLLIQFQNNGVVDDSQLPKDRFSAERLKGVDSTLKIQPAKLEDSAVYLCASSATSGTGNTGELFFGEGSRLTVL.

The table lists this clone with a count of one. V and J are TRBV7-9 and TRBJ2-3; 12 bases are a match to TRBD2. CDR1 is SEHNR and CDR2 is FQNEAQ in the germline V gene (reference sequence). The CDR3 spans 15 residues. J lost 1 base, V lost 5 bases, and 1 base had no gene match. The CDR3 loop reads CASSRTSGGTDTQYF. The CDR3 bases are TGTGCCAGCAGCAGGACTAGCGGGGGCACAGATACGCAGTATTTT. The full variable domain, in which reference TRBV7-9 and TRBJ2-3 provide the parts outside the CDR3, is DTGVSQNPRHKITKRGQNVTFRCDPISEHNRLYWYRQTLGQGPEFLTYFQNEAQLEKSRLLSDRFSAERPKGSFSTLEIQRTEQGDSAMYLCASSRTSGGTDTQYFGPGTRLTVL.

The chain joins TRBV4-1 to TRBJ1-5; the D gene is possibly TRBD1 (6 bases). Germline V lookup: CDR1 MGHRA, CDR2 YSYEKL. V lost 4 bases and J 6 bases, leaving 19 bases between the germline ends. The CDR3 sequence is 16 residues long. The CDR3 nucleotides read TGCGCCAGCAGCCGCCTTTTTGGGGGGGCCGGTCAGCCCCAGCATTTT. Translating it yields CASSRLFGGAGQPQHF.

J is TRBJ1-2 and V is TRBV29-1; tentatively, D is TRBD1 (6 bases). V was trimmed by 3 bases and J by 2 bases, leaving 7 bases between them. Germline assignment: CDR1 SQVTM and CDR2 ANQGSEA. The CDR3 loop spans 12 amino acids. CDR3 region: CSVDGQNYGYTF. CDR3 sequence (DNA): TGCAGCGTTGATGGACAGAACTATGGCTACACCTTC.

The chain links TRBV6-5 to TRBJ1-5; no definite D call. V lost 8 bases, J lost 4 bases, and 3 bases lay in between. The CDR3 has 10 residues. CDR1 MNHEY and CDR2 SVGAGI come from the germline V gene. The CDR3 protein is CASGNQPQHF. CDR3 DNA sequence: TGTGCCAGCGGAAATCAGCCCCAGCATTTT.

V gene TRBV5-4 combines with J gene TRBJ2-5; possibly TRBD1 for D (6 bases). The CDR3 is 16 amino acids. Trimming cost V 3 bases and J 7 bases, with 22 bases left between them. Germline loops: CDR1 SGHNT, CDR2 YYREEE (reference sequence). The CDR3 region is CASSWPSGVGPGTQYF. The CDR3 DNA reads TGTGCCAGCAGCTGGCCGTCAGGGGTGGGCCCGGGGACCCAGTACTTC.

This chain links TRBV5-1 with TRBJ2-3; D is unresolved. Germline V gene data show CDR1 as SGHRS and CDR2 as YFSETQ. CDR3 length equals 13 residues. Trimming removed 1 base at V and 2 bases at J, with 5 bases between. The CDR3 DNA reads TGCGCCAGCAGCTTGACCCTCACAGATACGCAGTATTTT. This gives the protein CASSLTLTDTQYF.

The rearrangement uses TRBV6-1 and TRBJ2-3; D is perhaps TRBD1 (6 bases). The germline gives CDR1 MNHNS, CDR2 SASEGT. The CDR3 sequence is 15 residues long. V shed 6 bases and J shed 4 bases, with 17 bases lying between them. The CDR3 sequence is CASSRPLSGADTQYF. In DNA, the CDR3 is TGTGCCAGCAGCCGCCCTCTCTCAGGGGCAGATACGCAGTATTTT.

V is TRBV30 and J is TRBJ2-5; D unclear. This CDR3 has 15 residues. V gave up 0 bases and J gave up 1 base, with 12 bases separating them. Per germline, CDR1 GTSNPN and CDR2 SVGIG (reference sequence). CDR3 bases: TGTGCCTGGAGTGTACCGCTGACCATCCAAGAGACCCAGTACTTC. It encodes CAWSVPLTIQETQYF.

The chain links TRBV4-1 to TRBJ1-2; TRBD1 aligns across 7 bases. Trimming removed 0 bases from V and 4 bases from J; junction bases left unmatched: 5. The CDR3 is 15 residues long. Germline values: CDR1 MGHRA, CDR2 YSYEKL. CDR3 in amino acids: CASSQDVGGGYGYTF. For the CDR3, the DNA is TGCGCCAGCAGCCAAGATGTAGGGGGCGGCTATGGCTACACCTTC.

The chain combines TRBV30 with TRBJ1-3; D call uncertain. CDR3 size: 11 residues. Between the trimmed V and J ends, which lost 3 bases and 0 bases, there was a span of 0 bases. Germline loops: CDR1 GTSNPN, CDR2 SVGIG (reference sequence). This CDR3 reads CAWSSGNTIYF. DNA for the CDR3: TGTGCCTGGAGCTCTGGAAACACCATATATTTT.

The chain joins TRBV10-3 to TRBJ2-7, with D perhaps given as TRBD1 or TRBD2 (5 bases each). The germline CDR1 and CDR2 sequences are ENHRY and SYGVKD. The V end lost 4 bases, the J end lost 2 bases, and 12 bases lay between the germline ends. The CDR3 is 14 residues long. CDR3 protein: CAISGGTVTYEQYF. Written as DNA, the CDR3 is TGTGCCATCAGTGGGGGGACGGTTACCTACGAGCAGTACTTC.

The V call is TRBV2, the J call TRBJ1-4; possible D gene TRBD1, 6 bases. CDR3 length equals 17 residues. V was shortened by 4 bases and J by 2 bases, with 17 bases between the two germline ends. Germline values: CDR1 SNHLY, CDR2 FYNNEI. CDR3 sequence reads: CASSGEGRGSTNEKLFF. CDR3 nucleotide sequence: TGTGCCAGCAGTGGAGAGGGCAGGGGTTCGACTAATGAAAAACTGTTTTTT.

The chain carries TRBV10-3 and TRBJ2-1, with 13 bases fitting TRBD2. Losses at the gene ends were 0 bases for V and 11 bases for J; bases not matched to a gene: 7. The CDR3 runs to 16 residues. Per germline, CDR1 ENHRY and CDR2 SYGVKD. CDR3: CAISESIRLAGGKQFF. Written as DNA, the CDR3 is TGTGCCATCAGTGAGTCGATACGACTAGCGGGGGGAAAGCAGTTCTTC.

This clone has a single count. The chain couples TRBV27 to TRBJ2-6, with D possibly TRBD2 on 5 matching bases. CDR3 size: 16 residues. The germline gives CDR1 MNHEY, CDR2 SMNVEV (reference sequence). V was cut by 4 bases and J by 3 bases, with 13 bases left in between. This CDR3 is CASSSLGVGGANVLTF. CDR3 DNA sequence: TGTGCCAGCAGTTCCCTCGGGGTGGGTGGGGCCAACGTCCTGACTTTC.

The chain has TRBV5-4 and TRBJ1-2; no reliable D call. Per germline, CDR1 SGHNT and CDR2 YYREEE (reference sequence). The length of the CDR3 is 13 residues. The V end was cut by 1 base, the J end by 6 bases, with 10 bases between. The CDR3 sequence: CASSLSSLDGYTF. The CDR3 nucleotides read TGTGCCAGCAGCTTGAGCAGTCTCGATGGCTACACCTTC.

Only one count was recorded for this clone. This chain uses TRBV25-1 with TRBJ2-3, with D possibly TRBD1 on 5 matching bases. Between the trimmed V and J ends, which lost 4 bases and 1 base, there was a span of 9 bases. The germline gives CDR1 MGHDK, CDR2 SYGVNS. The CDR3 is 14 residues long. CDR3 region: CASSGGTRTDTQYF. The CDR3, as DNA: TGTGCCAGCAGTGGGGGCACTCGCACAGATACGCAGTATTTT. Looking up the rest from reference TRBV25-1 and TRBJ2-3 gives the full variable domain: EADIYQTPRYLVIGTGKKITLECSQTMGHDKMYWYQQDPGMELHLIHYSYGVNSTEKGDLSSESTVSRIRTEHFPLTLESARPSHTSQYLCASSGGTRTDTQYFGPGTRLTVL.

J is TRBJ1-2 and V is TRBV21-1; no DNA check was done on the table's D call, TRBD1. TRBV21-1 is shown as a pseudogene. There are 21 residues in the CDR3. Here the CDR3 DNA reads TGTGCCAGCAGCAAAAAGGGAATCCGGGACAGGGAACCGCTGATGACCTATGGCTACACCTTC. The encoded protein is CASSKKGIRDREPLMTYGYTF.

The gene calls are TRBV12-5 and TRBJ2-7; TRBD1 matches at 7 bases. The CDR3 sequence is 17 residues long. Germline V gene data show CDR1 as LGHNT and CDR2 as FRNRAP. V shed 3 bases, J shed 1 base, and the junction held 12 bases outside the gene matches. Here the CDR3 reads CASGFPRQGEASYEQYF. As DNA, the CDR3 is TGTGCTAGTGGTTTCCCTCGACAGGGAGAGGCTTCCTACGAGCAGTACTTC.

A single count supports this clone. J is TRBJ1-1 and V is TRBV18; D remains ambiguous. Germline V lookup: CDR1 KGHSH, CDR2 LQKENI. Trimming took 3 bases from V and 1 from J, leaving 3 bases between them. The CDR3 has 12 amino acids. The CDR3 coding sequence is TGTGCCAGCTCACCGGGGAACACTGAAGCTTTCTTT. This codes for CASSPGNTEAFF.

The chain recombines TRBV12-5 with TRBJ1-4; 9 bases are shared with TRBD1. CDR1 and CDR2 from the germline V gene are LGHNT and FRNRAP. CDR3 length: 14 residues. V trimming: 7 bases; J trimming: 8 bases; junction bases outside the gene matches: 8. The CDR3 protein is CASAPDRGSEKLFF. The CDR3 DNA sequence: TGTGCTAGTGCCCCGGACAGGGGTTCCGAAAAACTGTTTTTT.

The V call is TRBV12-2, the J call TRBJ2-7; the listed D gene, TRBD2, was not tested against the DNA. TRBV12-2 is annotated as a pseudogene. This CDR3 contains 18 residues. CDR3 DNA: TGTGCAAGTCGCTTAGCGCTTATTAGCGGGGGCTCCTCCTACGAGCAGTACTTC. This sequence encodes CASRLALISGGSSYEQYF.

The chain carries TRBV6-4 and TRBJ2-7; 9 bases map to TRBD1. The CDR3 loop spans 15 amino acids. The V gene's germline CDR1 is MRHNA and CDR2 SNTAGT. With 1 base clipped from V and 3 bases from J, the junction kept 4 bases outside the gene matches. The CDR3, as DNA: TGTGCCAGCAGTGACTACAGGGGGCCTTTCTACGAGCAGTACTTC. Its protein product is CASSDYRGPFYEQYF.

V is TRBV18 and J is TRBJ1-3; tentative D call: TRBD1 (6 bases). The CDR3 runs 16 residues. Deletions cut 1 base from V and 3 bases from J, with 13 bases between. CDR1 is KGHSH and CDR2 is LQKENI in the germline V gene. The chain's CDR3 is CASSPRSGEIGNTIYF. The CDR3 DNA follows: TGTGCCAGCTCACCACGGTCAGGGGAAATTGGAAACACCATATATTTT.